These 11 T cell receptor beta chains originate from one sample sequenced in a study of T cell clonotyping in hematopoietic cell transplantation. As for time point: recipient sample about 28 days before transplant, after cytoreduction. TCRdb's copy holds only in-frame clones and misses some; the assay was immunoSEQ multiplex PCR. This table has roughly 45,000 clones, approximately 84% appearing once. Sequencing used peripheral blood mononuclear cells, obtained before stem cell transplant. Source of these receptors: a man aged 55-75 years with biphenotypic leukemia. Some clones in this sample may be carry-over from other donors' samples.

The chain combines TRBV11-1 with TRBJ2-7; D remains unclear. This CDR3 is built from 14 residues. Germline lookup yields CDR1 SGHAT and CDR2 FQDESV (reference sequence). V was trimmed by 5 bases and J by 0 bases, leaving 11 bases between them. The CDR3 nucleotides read TGTGCCAGCAGCCCTAGGGCGAGCTCCTACGAGCAGTACTTC. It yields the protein CASSPRASSYEQYF.

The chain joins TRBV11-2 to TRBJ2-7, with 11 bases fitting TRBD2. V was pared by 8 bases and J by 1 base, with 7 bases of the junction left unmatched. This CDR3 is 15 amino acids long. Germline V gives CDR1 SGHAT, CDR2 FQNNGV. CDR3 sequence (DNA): TGTGCCAGCCGAATGGGACTAGCGGAGTCCTACGAGCAGTACTTC. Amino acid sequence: CASRMGLAESYEQYF.

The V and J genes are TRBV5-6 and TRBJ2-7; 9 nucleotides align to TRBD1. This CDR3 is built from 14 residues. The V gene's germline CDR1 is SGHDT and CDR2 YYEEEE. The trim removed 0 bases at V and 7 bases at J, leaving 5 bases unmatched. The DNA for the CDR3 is TGTGCCAGCAGCTTGGTGGGCGACAGGGGGGAGCAGTACTTC. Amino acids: CASSLVGDRGEQYF. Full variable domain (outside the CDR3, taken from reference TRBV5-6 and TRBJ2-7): DAGVTQSPTHLIKTRGQQVTLRCSPKSGHDTVSWYQQALGQGPQFIFQYYEEEERQRGNFPDRFSGHQFPNYSSELNVNALLLGDSALYLCASSLVGDRGEQYFGPGTRLTVT.

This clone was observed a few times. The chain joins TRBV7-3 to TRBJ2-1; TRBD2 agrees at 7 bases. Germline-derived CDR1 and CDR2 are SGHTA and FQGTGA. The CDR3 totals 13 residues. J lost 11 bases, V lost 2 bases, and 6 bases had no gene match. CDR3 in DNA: TGTGCCAGCAGCTTACCGTCGGGAGGTCAGCAGTTCTTC. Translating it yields CASSLPSGGQQFF.

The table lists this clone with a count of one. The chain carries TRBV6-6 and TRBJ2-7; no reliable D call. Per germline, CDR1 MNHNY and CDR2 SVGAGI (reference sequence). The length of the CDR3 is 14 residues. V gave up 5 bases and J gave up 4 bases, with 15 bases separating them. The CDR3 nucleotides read TGTGCCAGCAGTCATGTTGGTAGTAGGTACGAGCAGTACTTC. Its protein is CASSHVGSRYEQYF.

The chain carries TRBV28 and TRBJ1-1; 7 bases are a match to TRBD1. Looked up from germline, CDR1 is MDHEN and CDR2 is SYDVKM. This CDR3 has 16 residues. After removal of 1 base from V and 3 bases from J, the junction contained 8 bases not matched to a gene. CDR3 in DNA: TGTGCCAGCAGTTTATCCCTGACAGGGAGACACACTGAAGCTTTCTTT. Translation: CASSLSLTGRHTEAFF.

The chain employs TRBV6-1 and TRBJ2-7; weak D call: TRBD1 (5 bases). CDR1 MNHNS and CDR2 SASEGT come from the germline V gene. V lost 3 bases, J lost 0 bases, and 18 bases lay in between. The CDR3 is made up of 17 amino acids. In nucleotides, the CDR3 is TGTGCCAGCAGTGATAATCCAGGGCCCCTCTTCTCCTACGAGCAGTACTTC. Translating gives CASSDNPGPLFSYEQYF.

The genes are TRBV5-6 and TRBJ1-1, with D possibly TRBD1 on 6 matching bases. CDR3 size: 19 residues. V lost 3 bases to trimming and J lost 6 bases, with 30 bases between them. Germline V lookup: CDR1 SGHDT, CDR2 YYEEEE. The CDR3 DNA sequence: TGTGCCAGCAGCTCCACTGGGCCCAAAATGATAGCCAGGGGCCCTGAAGCTTTCTTT. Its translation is CASSSTGPKMIARGPEAFF.

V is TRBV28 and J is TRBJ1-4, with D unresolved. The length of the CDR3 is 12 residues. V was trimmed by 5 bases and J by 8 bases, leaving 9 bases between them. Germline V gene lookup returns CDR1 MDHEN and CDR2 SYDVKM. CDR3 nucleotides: TGTGCCAGCAGTCCCCTGACCGAAAAACTGTTTTTT. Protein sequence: CASSPLTEKLFF. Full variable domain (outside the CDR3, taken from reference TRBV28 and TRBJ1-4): DVKVTQSSRYLVKRTGEKVFLECVQDMDHENMFWYRQDPGLGLRLIYFSYDVKMKEKGDIPEGYSVSREKKERFSLILESASTNQTSMYLCASSPLTEKLFFGSGTQLSVL.

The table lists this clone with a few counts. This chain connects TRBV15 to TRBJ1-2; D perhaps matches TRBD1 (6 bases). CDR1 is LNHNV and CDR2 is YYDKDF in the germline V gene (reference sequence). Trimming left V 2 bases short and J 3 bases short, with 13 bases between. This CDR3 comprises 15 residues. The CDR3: CATSRRDIGDYGYTF. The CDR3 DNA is TGTGCCACCAGCAGACGGGACATCGGCGACTATGGCTACACCTTC.

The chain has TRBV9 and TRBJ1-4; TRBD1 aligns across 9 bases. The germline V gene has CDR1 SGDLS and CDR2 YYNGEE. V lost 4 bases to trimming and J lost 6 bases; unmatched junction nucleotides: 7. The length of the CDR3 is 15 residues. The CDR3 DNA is TGTGCCAGCAGCAGAGGGACAGGGAAGGATGAAAAACTGTTTTTT. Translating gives CASSRGTGKDEKLFF.